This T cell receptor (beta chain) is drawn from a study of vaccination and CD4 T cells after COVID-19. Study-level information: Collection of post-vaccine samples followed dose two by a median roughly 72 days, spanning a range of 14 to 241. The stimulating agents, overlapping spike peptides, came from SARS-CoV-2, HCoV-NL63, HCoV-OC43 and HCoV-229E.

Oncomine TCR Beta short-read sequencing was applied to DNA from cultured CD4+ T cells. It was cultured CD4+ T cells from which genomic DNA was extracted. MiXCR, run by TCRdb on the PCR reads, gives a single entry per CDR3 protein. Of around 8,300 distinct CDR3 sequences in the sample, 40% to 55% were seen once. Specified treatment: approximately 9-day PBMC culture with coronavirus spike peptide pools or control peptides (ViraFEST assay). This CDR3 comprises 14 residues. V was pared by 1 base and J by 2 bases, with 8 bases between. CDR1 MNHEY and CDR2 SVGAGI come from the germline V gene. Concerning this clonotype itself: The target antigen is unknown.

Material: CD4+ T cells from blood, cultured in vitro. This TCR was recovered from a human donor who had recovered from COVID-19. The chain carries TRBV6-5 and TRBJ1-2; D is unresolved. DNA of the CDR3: TGTGCCAGCAGTTACTATTGGGGAAACTATGGCTACACCTTC. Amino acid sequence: CASSYYWGNYGYTF.